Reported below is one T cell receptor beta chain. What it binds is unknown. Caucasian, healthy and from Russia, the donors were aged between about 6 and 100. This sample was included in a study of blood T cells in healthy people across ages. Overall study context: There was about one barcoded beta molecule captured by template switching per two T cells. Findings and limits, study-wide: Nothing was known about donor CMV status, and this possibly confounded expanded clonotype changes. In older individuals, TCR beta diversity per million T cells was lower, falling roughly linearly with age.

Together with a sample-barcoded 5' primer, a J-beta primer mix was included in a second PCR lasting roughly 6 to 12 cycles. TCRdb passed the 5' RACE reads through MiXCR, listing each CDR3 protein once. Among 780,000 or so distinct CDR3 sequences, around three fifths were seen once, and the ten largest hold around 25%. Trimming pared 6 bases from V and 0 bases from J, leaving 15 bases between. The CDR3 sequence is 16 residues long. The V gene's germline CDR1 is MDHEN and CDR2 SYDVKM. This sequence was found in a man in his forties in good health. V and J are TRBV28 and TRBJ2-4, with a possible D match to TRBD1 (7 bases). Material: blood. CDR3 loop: CASSPGGYVAKNIQYF. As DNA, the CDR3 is TGTGCCAGCAGCCCAGGGGGGTATGTAGCCAAAAACATTCAGTACTTC.